This TCR beta chain was recorded in a study of T-cell reconstitution after alpha-beta-depleted transplantation in children (dated by TCRdb to between 2015 and 2016). For context, the study as a whole: T-cell immune reconstitution after TCRalphabeta/CD19-depleted allogeneic hematopoietic cell transplantation in children was quantitatively tracked in the study by means of TCR repertoire profiling. Study-level results and caveats: Hyperexpanded clone frequencies declined over subsequent months; after one year, T-cell counts and TCRbeta diversity were mostly attributed to newly produced T cells. The apparently early recovery of alphabetaT-cell counts about two months after transplant reportedly depended on only several hundred rapidly expanded clones that came from non-depleted graft cells. The high TCRbeta diversity at day 60 in some patients was ascribed to recipient T cells and intrathymic progenitors that had survived conditioning.

The library was obtained by PCR. TCRdb names Illumina HiSeq 2500 as the instrument used. Molecular barcoding was employed in the preparation of TCR libraries, with unique molecular identifiers being used to normalize TCRbeta repertoire quantification. Using fastp trimming at Q25 and MiXCR clonotype assembly, TCRdb reanalyzed the public sequencing data and kept in-frame beta chains. Identical CDR3 proteins give one entry, which carries the most common genes and DNA. The sample table lists hundreds of thousands of distinct CDR3 sequences, approximately 13% of them with a count of one. The leading ten clones occupy about 2.2% of the sample. The germline V gene supplies CDR1 MDHEN and CDR2 SYDVKM. The CDR3 runs 12 amino acids, cysteine and phenylalanine included. Only the CDR3 portion is preserved as DNA: 36 bases, with reading frame beginning at the first base. V gives up 8 bases and J gives up 4 bases, and the segment between their germline ends measures 11 bases.

Notes on this clonotype: The antigen it recognizes is unknown. One base away there is no much larger clone; base qualities are not given.

Taken with the paper, the label for treatment or condition translates to: allogeneic hematopoietic cell transplantation with graft depleted of TCRalphabeta T cells and CD19 B cells. TCRalphabeta/CD19-depleted allogeneic hematopoietic cell grafts were given to the transplant recipients, all of whom were children. This clonotype originated in a male patient younger than 18 who had a stem cell transplant for acute myeloid leukemia, so the T cells may come from the graft donor. Sequenced material: PBMCs, mostly from graft donor cells, taken 360 days after TCRalphabeta/CD19-depleted stem cell transplant. The chain uses TRBV28 and TRBJ2-5; the D gene is perhaps TRBD1, on 6 matching bases. The sequenced DNA: TGTGCCAGCGAGCTCAGGGGAGAGACCCAGTACTTC. It is translated as CASELRGETQYF.